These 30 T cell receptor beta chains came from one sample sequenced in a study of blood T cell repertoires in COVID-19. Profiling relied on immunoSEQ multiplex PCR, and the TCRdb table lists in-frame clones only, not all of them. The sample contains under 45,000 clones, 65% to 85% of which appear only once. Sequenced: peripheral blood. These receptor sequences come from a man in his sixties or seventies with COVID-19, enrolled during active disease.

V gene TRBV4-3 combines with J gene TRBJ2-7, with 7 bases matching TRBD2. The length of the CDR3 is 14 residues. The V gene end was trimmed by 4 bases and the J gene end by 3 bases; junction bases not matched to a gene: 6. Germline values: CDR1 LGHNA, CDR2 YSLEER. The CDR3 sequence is CASSPGRSGYEQYF. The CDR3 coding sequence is TGCGCCAGCAGCCCCGGGAGGAGCGGCTACGAGCAGTACTTC.

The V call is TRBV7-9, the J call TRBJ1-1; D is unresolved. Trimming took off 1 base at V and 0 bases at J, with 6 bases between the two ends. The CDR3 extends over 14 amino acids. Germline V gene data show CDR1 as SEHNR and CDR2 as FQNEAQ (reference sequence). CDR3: CASSLDGMNTEAFF. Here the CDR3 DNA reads TGTGCCAGCAGCTTAGATGGCATGAACACTGAAGCTTTCTTT.

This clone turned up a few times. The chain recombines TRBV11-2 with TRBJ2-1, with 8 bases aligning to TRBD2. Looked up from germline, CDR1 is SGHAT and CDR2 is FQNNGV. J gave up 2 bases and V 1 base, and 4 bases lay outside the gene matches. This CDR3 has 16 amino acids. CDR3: CASSLAPAGAYNEQFF. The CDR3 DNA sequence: TGTGCCAGCAGCTTAGCCCCAGCGGGAGCCTACAATGAGCAGTTCTTC.

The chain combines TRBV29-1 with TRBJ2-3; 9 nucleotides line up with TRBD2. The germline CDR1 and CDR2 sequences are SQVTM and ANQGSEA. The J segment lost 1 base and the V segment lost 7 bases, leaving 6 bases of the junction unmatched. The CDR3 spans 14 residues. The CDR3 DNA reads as TGCAGCGCACGACTAGCGGAGCGCACAGATACGCAGTATTTT. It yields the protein CSARLAERTDTQYF.

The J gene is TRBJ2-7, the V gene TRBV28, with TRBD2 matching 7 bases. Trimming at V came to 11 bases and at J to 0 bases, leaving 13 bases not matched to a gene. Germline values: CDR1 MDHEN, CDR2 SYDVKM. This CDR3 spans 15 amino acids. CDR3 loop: CASLGGGDPSYEQYF. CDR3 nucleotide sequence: TGTGCCTCCCTTGGGGGAGGGGACCCCTCCTACGAGCAGTACTTC.

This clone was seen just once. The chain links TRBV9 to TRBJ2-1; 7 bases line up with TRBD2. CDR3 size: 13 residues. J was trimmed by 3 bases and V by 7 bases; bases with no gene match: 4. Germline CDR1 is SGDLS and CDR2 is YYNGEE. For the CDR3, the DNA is TGTGCCAGCTCAACTAGCGTCTACAATGAGCAGTTCTTC. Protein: CASSTSVYNEQFF.

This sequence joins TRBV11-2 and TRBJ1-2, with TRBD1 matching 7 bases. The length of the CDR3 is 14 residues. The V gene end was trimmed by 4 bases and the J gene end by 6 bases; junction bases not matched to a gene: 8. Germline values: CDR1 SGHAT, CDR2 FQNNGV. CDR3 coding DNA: TGTGCCAGCAGCTCTATCAGGGGGTGGGATGGCTACACCTTC. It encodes CASSSIRGWDGYTF.

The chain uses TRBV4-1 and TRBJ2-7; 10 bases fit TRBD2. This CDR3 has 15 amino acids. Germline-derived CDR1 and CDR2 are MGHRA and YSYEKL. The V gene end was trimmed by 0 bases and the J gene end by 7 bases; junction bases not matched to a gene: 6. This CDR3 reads CASSQDGASGREQYF. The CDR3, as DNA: TGCGCCAGCAGCCAAGATGGGGCTAGCGGGAGAGAGCAGTACTTC.

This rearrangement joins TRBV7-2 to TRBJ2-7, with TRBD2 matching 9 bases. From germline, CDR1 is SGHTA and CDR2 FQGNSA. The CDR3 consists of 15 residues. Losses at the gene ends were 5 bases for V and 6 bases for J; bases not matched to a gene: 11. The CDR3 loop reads CASSAQIAGEREQYF. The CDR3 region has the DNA TGTGCCAGCAGCGCACAAATAGCGGGAGAGCGCGAGCAGTACTTC.

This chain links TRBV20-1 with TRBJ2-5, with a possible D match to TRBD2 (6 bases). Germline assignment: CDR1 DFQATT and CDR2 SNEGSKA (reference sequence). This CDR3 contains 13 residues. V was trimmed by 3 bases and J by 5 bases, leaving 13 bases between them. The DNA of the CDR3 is TGCAGTGCTAGTAGGGACTTTTTGGAGACCCAGTACTTC. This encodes CSASRDFLETQYF.

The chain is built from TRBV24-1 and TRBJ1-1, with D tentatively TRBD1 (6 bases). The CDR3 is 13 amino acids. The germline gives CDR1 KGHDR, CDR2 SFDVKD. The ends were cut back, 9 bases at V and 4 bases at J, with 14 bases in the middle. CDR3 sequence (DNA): TGTGCCACCCAAAGGGGGGGGGCCACTGAAGCTTTCTTT. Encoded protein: CATQRGGATEAFF.

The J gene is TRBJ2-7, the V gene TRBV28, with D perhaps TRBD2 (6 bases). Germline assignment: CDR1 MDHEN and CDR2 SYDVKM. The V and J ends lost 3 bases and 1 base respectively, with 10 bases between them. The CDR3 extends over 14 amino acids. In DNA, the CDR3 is TGTGCCAGCAGTTTTAGCGGAGAGTCCTACGAGCAGTACTTC. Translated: CASSFSGESYEQYF.

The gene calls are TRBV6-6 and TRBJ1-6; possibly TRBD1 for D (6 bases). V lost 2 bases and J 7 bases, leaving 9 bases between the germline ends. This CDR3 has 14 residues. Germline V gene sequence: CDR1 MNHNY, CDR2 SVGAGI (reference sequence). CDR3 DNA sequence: TGTGCCAGCAGTTACGCGGACAGCAATTCACCCCTCCACTTT. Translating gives CASSYADSNSPLHF.

The chain's CDR3 is CASSLGATYYEQYF. The CDR3 DNA follows: TGTGCCAGCAGCTTAGGGGCTACGTACTACGAGCAGTACTTC. This chain links TRBV7-2 with TRBJ2-7; D is undetermined. The V end lost 1 base, the J end lost 3 bases, and 10 bases lay between the germline ends. The CDR3 is 14 amino acids. Germline lookup yields CDR1 SGHTA and CDR2 FQGNSA. The full variable domain, its missing parts supplied by reference TRBV7-2 and TRBJ2-7, is GAGVSQSPSNKVTEKGKDVELRCDPISGHTALYWYRQSLGQGLEFLIYFQGNSAPDKSGLPSDRFSAERTGGSVSTLTIQRTQQEDSAVYLCASSLGATYYEQYFGPGTRLTVT.

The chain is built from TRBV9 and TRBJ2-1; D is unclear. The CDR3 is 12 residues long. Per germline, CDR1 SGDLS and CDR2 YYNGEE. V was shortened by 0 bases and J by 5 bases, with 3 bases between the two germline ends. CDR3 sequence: CASSVVNNEQFF. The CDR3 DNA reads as TGTGCCAGCAGCGTAGTAAACAATGAGCAGTTCTTC. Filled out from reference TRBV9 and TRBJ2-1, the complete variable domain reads DSGVTQTPKHLITATGQRVTLRCSPRSGDLSVYWYQQSLDQGLQFLIQYYNGEERAKGNILERFSAQQFPDLHSELNLSSLELGDSALYFCASSVVNNEQFFGPGTRLTVL.

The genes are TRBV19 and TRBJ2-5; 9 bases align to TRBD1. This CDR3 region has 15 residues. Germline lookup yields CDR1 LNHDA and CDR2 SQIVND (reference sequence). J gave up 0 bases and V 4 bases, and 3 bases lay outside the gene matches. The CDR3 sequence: CASSSGQGYQETQYF. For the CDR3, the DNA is TGTGCCAGTAGTAGTGGACAGGGGTACCAAGAGACCCAGTACTTC.

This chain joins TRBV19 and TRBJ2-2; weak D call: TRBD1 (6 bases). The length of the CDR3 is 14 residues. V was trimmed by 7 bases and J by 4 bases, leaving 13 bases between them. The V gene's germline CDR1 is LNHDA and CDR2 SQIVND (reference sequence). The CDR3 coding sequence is TGTGCCAGTAACAAGGACAGCTTCACCGGGGAGCTGTTTTTT. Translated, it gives CASNKDSFTGELFF.

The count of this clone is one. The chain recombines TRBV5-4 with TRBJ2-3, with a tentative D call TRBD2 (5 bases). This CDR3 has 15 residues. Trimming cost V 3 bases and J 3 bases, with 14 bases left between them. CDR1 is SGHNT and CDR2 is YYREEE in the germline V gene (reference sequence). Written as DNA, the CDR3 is TGTGCCAGCAGCTCCGGACTCCCGCCTACAGATACGCAGTATTTT. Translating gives CASSSGLPPTDTQYF.

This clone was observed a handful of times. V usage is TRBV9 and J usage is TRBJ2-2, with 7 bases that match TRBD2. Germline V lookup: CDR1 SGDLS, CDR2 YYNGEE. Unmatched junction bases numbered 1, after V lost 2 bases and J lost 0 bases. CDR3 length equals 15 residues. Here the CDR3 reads CASSVTSPNTGELFF. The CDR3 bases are TGTGCCAGCAGCGTGACTAGCCCGAACACCGGGGAGCTGTTTTTT. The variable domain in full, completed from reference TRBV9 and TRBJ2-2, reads DSGVTQTPKHLITATGQRVTLRCSPRSGDLSVYWYQQSLDQGLQFLIQYYNGEERAKGNILERFSAQQFPDLHSELNLSSLELGDSALYFCASSVTSPNTGELFFGEGSRLTVL.

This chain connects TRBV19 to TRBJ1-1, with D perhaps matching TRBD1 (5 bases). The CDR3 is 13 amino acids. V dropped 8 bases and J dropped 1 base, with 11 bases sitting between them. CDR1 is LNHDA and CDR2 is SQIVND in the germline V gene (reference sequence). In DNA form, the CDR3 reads TGTGCCAGTGCCCGGGGGTGGAACACTGAAGCTTTCTTT. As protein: CASARGWNTEAFF.

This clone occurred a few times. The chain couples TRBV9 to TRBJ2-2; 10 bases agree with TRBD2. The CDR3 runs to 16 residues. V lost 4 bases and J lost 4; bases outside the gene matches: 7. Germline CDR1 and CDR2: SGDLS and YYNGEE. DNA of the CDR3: TGTGCCAGCAGCCCCCGGACTAGCGGAACCACCGGGGAGCTGTTTTTT. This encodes CASSPRTSGTTGELFF.

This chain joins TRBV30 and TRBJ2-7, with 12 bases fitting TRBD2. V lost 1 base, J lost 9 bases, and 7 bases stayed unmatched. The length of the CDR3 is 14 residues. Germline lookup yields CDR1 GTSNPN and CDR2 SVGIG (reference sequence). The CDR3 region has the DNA TGTGCCTGGAGTGAGGCTAGCGGGAGGGAGGGGCAGTACTTC. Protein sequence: CAWSEASGREGQYF.

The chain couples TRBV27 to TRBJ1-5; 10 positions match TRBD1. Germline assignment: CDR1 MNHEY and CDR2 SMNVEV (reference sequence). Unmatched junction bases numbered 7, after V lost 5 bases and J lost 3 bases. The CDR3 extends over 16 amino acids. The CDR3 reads CASSVYGTGVNQPQHF. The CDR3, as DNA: TGTGCCAGCAGTGTTTACGGGACAGGGGTCAATCAGCCCCAGCATTTT.

The CDR3 nucleotides read TGTGCCAGCAGTTTTGGGAGGGCGACTTACAATGAGCAGTTCTTC. It encodes CASSFGRATYNEQFF. The chain recombines TRBV28 with TRBJ2-1; 7 bases map to TRBD2. Germline V gene sequence: CDR1 MDHEN, CDR2 SYDVKM. This CDR3 comprises 15 residues. The V gene end was trimmed by 3 bases and the J gene end by 4 bases; junction bases not matched to a gene: 6.

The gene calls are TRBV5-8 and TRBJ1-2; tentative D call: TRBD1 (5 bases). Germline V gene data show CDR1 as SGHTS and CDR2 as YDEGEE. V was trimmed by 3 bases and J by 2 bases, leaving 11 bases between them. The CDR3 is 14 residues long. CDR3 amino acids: CASSSPGGNYGYTF. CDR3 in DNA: TGTGCCAGCAGCTCACCGGGGGGGAACTATGGCTACACCTTC.

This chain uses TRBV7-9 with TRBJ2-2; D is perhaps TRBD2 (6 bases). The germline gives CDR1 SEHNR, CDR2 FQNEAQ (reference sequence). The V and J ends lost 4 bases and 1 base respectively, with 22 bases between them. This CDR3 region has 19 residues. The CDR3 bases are TGTGCCAGCAGCTCGAGCCGGAGGGGCCTAGCGAGGAACACCGGGGAGCTGTTTTTT. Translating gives CASSSSRRGLARNTGELFF.

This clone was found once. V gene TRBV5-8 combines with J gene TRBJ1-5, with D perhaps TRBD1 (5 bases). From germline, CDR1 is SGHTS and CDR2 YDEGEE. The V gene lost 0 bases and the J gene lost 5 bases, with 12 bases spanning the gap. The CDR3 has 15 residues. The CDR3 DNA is TGTGCCAGCAGCTTGGTGGCAGGGTTTCATCAGCCCCAGCATTTT. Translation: CASSLVAGFHQPQHF.

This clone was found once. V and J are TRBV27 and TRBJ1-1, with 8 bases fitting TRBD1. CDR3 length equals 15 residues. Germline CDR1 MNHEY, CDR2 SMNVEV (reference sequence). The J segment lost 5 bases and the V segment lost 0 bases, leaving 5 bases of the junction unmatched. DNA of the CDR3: TGTGCCAGCAGTTTATCGACAGGGGTGGAGACTGAAGCTTTCTTT. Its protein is CASSLSTGVETEAFF.

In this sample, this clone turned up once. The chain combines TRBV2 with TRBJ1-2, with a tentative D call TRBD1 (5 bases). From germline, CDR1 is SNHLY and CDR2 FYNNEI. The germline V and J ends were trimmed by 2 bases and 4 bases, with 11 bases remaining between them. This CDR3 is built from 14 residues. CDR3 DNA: TGTGCCAGCAGTGAAAGACAGCCCTTCTATGGCTACACCTTC. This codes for CASSERQPFYGYTF.

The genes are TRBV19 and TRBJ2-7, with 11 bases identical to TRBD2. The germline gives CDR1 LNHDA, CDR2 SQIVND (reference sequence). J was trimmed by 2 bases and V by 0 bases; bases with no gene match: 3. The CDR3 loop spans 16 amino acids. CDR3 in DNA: TGTGCCAGTAGTATAGAAACTAGCGGGAGCCCCTACGAGCAGTACTTC. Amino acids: CASSIETSGSPYEQYF.